The 20 T cell receptor beta chains presented below share a single source sample, sequenced in a study of T cell repertoires in cytomegalovirus infection. Which antigens these TCRs recognize remains unknown. TCRdb re-derived calls from the reads in MiXCR, one entry per CDR3 protein. Of 110,000 to 150,000 distinct CDR3 sequences listed, roughly 32% are singletons. The sequences come from CD8+ T cells from cultured PBMCs, collected from culture after CMV antigen stimulation. The receptors shown here come from a human donor in good health (CMV status not recorded). Some clones in this sample may be carry-over from other donors' samples.

This sequence joins TRBV6-5 and TRBJ2-5; perhaps TRBD2 as D (5 bases). CDR3 length: 15 residues. CDR1 is MNHEY and CDR2 is SVGAGI in the germline V gene. V lost 5 bases, J lost 1 base, and 14 bases lay in between. The CDR3 loop is CASSLLGGLQETQYF. The DNA of the CDR3 is TGTGCCAGCAGTCTACTTGGCGGGCTCCAAGAGACCCAGTACTTC.

This chain connects TRBV12-3 or TRBV12-4 to TRBJ2-1; D is possibly TRBD2 (5 bases). With 3 bases removed from V and 0 bases from J, the gap between germline ends came to 15 bases. The CDR3 runs to 17 residues. The CDR3 DNA sequence: TGTGCCAGCAGTTTCGGTTTAGAGCGGAGCTCCTACAATGAGCAGTTCTTC. Translated: CASSFGLERSSYNEQFF.

The gene calls are TRBV27 and TRBJ2-7, with 12 bases identical to TRBD1. This CDR3 region has 17 residues. J was trimmed by 1 base and V by 5 bases; bases with no gene match: 9. Germline CDR1 reads MNHEY; CDR2 reads SMNVEV (reference sequence). The CDR3 DNA sequence: TGTGCCAGCAGTAGAGGGACAGGGGGCCTAGTGTCCTACGAGCAGTACTTC. This encodes CASSRGTGGLVSYEQYF.

The J gene is TRBJ2-1, the V gene TRBV4-1; no definite D call. There are 12 residues in the CDR3. The germline V gene has CDR1 MGHRA and CDR2 YSYEKL. Trimming took off 1 base at V and 12 bases at J, with 10 bases between the two ends. CDR3 nucleotides: TGCGCCAGCAGCCAAGGCAGAGAGTCGCAGTTCTTC. Its protein is CASSQGRESQFF.

This rearrangement joins TRBV15 to TRBJ1-5, with no clear D. Germline assignment: CDR1 LNHNV and CDR2 YYDKDF (reference sequence). This CDR3 region has 15 residues. The V and J ends lost 9 bases and 7 bases respectively, with 22 bases between them. CDR3: CATREGVSQLQPQHF. CDR3 DNA sequence: TGTGCCACGCGCGAGGGAGTGAGCCAACTACAGCCCCAGCATTTT.

This chain links TRBV4-2 with TRBJ2-1, with 9 bases lining up with TRBD2. The junction had 11 bases not matched to a gene; V was cut back by 1 base and J by 4 bases. Germline CDR1 and CDR2: LGHNA and YNFKEQ. The CDR3 sequence is 18 residues long. The CDR3 DNA follows: TGTGCCAGCAGCCAAGTGCCCTCCGGACTAGCGACATACAATGAGCAGTTCTTC. Amino acids: CASSQVPSGLATYNEQFF.

This clonotype was picked up a small number of times. The rearrangement joins TRBV7-9 to TRBJ1-2, with D uncertain. The germline CDR1 and CDR2 sequences are SEHNR and FQNEAQ (reference sequence). This CDR3 comprises 13 residues. V gave up 2 bases and J gave up 6 bases, with 10 bases separating them. CDR3 in amino acids: CASSLFPRDGYTF. CDR3 DNA sequence: TGTGCCAGCAGCTTATTCCCTCGCGATGGCTACACCTTC. The full variable domain, with the rest looked up from reference TRBV7-9 and TRBJ1-2, is DTGVSQNPRHKITKRGQNVTFRCDPISEHNRLYWYRQTLGQGPEFLTYFQNEAQLEKSRLLSDRFSAERPKGSFSTLEIQRTEQGDSAMYLCASSLFPRDGYTFGSGTRLTVV.

A few counts support this clonotype. An end of the junction differs from the germline gene, which may be a read error. This rearrangement joins TRBV7-2 to TRBJ2-7, with D perhaps matching TRBD1 (5 bases). The CDR3 extends over 13 amino acids. CDR1 and CDR2 from the germline V gene are SGHTA and FQGNSA. CDR3 loop: CASSPDRSYELYF. The CDR3 nucleotides are TGTGCCAGCAGCCCTGACAGATCCTACGAGCTGTACTTC.

The chain couples TRBV12-3 or TRBV12-4 to TRBJ2-1; D possibly corresponds to TRBD1 (5 bases). Trimming left V 5 bases short and J 0 bases short, with 11 bases between. There are 15 residues in the CDR3. CDR3 sequence: CASSQRQTSYNEQFF. The CDR3 coding sequence is TGTGCCAGCAGTCAACGACAGACCTCCTACAATGAGCAGTTCTTC.

This clonotype was recorded at least ten times. CDR3 bases: TGTGCCAGCAGCTTAGCCGGGATTACAGATACGCAGTATTTT. Amino acids: CASSLAGITDTQYF. The chain recombines TRBV7-6 with TRBJ2-3; possibly TRBD2 for D (5 bases). Germline CDR1 SGHVS, CDR2 FNYEAQ. This CDR3 has 14 amino acids. V shed 0 bases and J shed 3 bases, with 7 bases lying between them.

The chain links TRBV7-4 to TRBJ1-1; D possibly corresponds to TRBD1 (5 bases). CDR3 length: 16 residues. CDR1 SGHVT and CDR2 SQSDAQ come from the germline V gene. V was cut by 3 bases and J by 3 bases, with 17 bases left in between. The CDR3 reads CASSLEGLTRDTEAFF. DNA of the CDR3: TGTGCCAGCAGCTTGGAGGGGTTGACGAGGGACACTGAAGCTTTCTTT.

This clonotype was observed a handful of times. The chain uses TRBV7-9 and TRBJ1-1, with a tentative D call TRBD1 (5 bases). Germline CDR1 SEHNR, CDR2 FQNEAQ (reference sequence). This CDR3 spans 12 amino acids. Trimming stripped 3 bases from V and 6 bases from J, with 8 bases between. The CDR3 loop is CASSLEGPEAFF. The DNA of the CDR3 is TGTGCCAGCAGCTTGGAGGGGCCTGAAGCTTTCTTT.

The chain uses TRBV27 and TRBJ1-1; 7 bases line up with TRBD1. J was trimmed by 3 bases and V by 3 bases; bases with no gene match: 1. Germline CDR1 and CDR2: MNHEY and SMNVEV (reference sequence). This CDR3 contains 13 residues. This chain's CDR3 is CASSLTGYTEAFF. CDR3 bases: TGTGCCAGCAGTTTGACAGGGTACACTGAAGCTTTCTTT.

The CDR3 protein is CASSIQGSYNEQFF. The CDR3 DNA reads TGTGCCAGTAGTATCCAGGGTTCATACAATGAGCAGTTCTTC. The chain has TRBV19 and TRBJ2-1; D is perhaps TRBD1 (5 bases). Germline V lookup: CDR1 LNHDA, CDR2 SQIVND (reference sequence). V was trimmed by 3 bases and J by 4 bases, leaving 10 bases between them. This CDR3 has 14 residues.

This clonotype was seen at least ten times. The chain is built from TRBV7-2 and TRBJ1-2; no reliable D call. The CDR3 runs to 14 residues. Germline V gene data show CDR1 as SGHTA and CDR2 as FQGNSA. Trimming removed 4 bases at V and 4 bases at J, with 13 bases between. CDR3 in DNA: TGTGCCAGCAGCTATTGGTCGGGAACCTATGGCTACACCTTC. This gives the protein CASSYWSGTYGYTF.

This clonotype occurred a few times. V is TRBV7-3 and J is TRBJ1-1; D gene unclear. Trimming pared 1 base from V and 10 bases from J, leaving 13 bases between. CDR1 is SGHTA, CDR2 FQGTGA, per germline. The CDR3 runs 13 residues. In nucleotides, the CDR3 is TGTGCCAGCAGCTTAATGGCCGCGGAGGTAGCTTTCTTT. Its translation is CASSLMAAEVAFF.

Note on this clonotype: At one boundary the junction diverges from the germline segment, which might be a read error. The chain carries TRBV7-6 and TRBJ2-7; 8 nucleotides match TRBD1. The CDR3 consists of 16 residues. CDR1 is SGHVS, CDR2 FNYEAQ, per germline. CDR3: CASNLGPGQAAYEQYF. DNA for the CDR3: TGTGCCAGCAACTTAGGTCCGGGACAGGCCGCCTACGAGCAGTACTTC.

This clonotype was recorded a few times. V usage is TRBV24-1 and J usage is TRBJ2-1; TRBD1 or TRBD2 may be the D gene (5 bases each). This CDR3 comprises 13 residues. The V end lost 4 bases, the J end lost 4 bases, and 7 bases lay between the germline ends. Germline loops: CDR1 KGHDR, CDR2 SFDVKD. CDR3 amino acids: CATSDWGYNEQFF. CDR3 in DNA: TGTGCCACCAGTGACTGGGGGTACAATGAGCAGTTCTTC.

This chain joins TRBV5-5 and TRBJ1-1; 7 positions match TRBD1. Germline values: CDR1 SGHKS, CDR2 YYEKEE (reference sequence). Trimming cost V 4 bases and J 0 bases; bases outside gene matches: 3. This CDR3 has 14 residues. CDR3 in DNA: TGTGCCAGCAGCGACGACAGGGTGAACACTGAAGCTTTCTTT. This translates into CASSDDRVNTEAFF.

This clonotype was seen at least ten times. V usage is TRBV19 and J usage is TRBJ2-7, with D hard to call. This CDR3 contains 13 residues. V gave up 4 bases and J gave up 3 bases, with 10 bases separating them. Germline CDR1 reads LNHDA; CDR2 reads SQIVND (reference sequence). CDR3 protein: CASSTPPVYEQYF. DNA for the CDR3: TGTGCCAGTAGTACCCCCCCCGTCTACGAGCAGTACTTC.